What follows are 10 T cell receptor beta chains derived from one specimen sequenced in a study of shared T cell receptors in the human thymus. Some clones are missing from TCRdb's copy, which holds only in-frame ones; the method was immunoSEQ multiplex PCR. The repertoire consists of approximately 760,000 clones, with approximately 85% occurring once and the leading ten covering more than 0.01%. These data also featured in a second study, about human thymus T cells.

The sample taken for sequencing was thymocytes. These receptors originate from a girl in the first two years of life with a congenital heart defect.

The chain combines TRBV5-1 with TRBJ1-2; 10 bases match TRBD1. The length of the CDR3 is 20 residues. The V gene's germline CDR1 is SGHRS and CDR2 YFSETQ. The V segment lost 5 bases and the J segment 1 base; nucleotides outside the gene matches: 20. The CDR3 nucleotides are TGCGCCAGCAGGCATCCCTATCGACAGGGGGCCGGCCCGGATAACTATGGCTACACCTTC. It translates to CASRHPYRQGAGPDNYGYTF.

The chain recombines TRBV20-1 with TRBJ2-5, with D hard to call. The J call may be mistaken, given a closer DNA end match to TRBJ2-7. The CDR3 is 9 residues long. From germline, CDR1 is DFQATT and CDR2 SNEGSKA (reference sequence). The CDR3 nucleotides are TGCAGTGCTAGTGTCGAGCAGTACTTC. Encoded protein: CSASVEQYF.

This chain links TRBV11-2 with TRBJ2-1; 8 positions match TRBD1. This CDR3 spans 16 amino acids. CDR1 and CDR2 from the germline V gene are SGHAT and FQNNGV. Trimming at V came to 4 bases and at J to 8 bases, leaving 13 bases not matched to a gene. The CDR3 DNA sequence: TGTGCCAGCAGCTACGGGACAGGAGAGCCGGTCGATGAGCAGTTCTTC. Translating it yields CASSYGTGEPVDEQFF.

There are a few counts of this clone. The gene calls are TRBV7-4 and TRBJ2-5, with TRBD2 matching 10 bases. CDR1 and CDR2 (germline): SGHVT, SQSDAQ. The CDR3 length is 17 residues. J lost 1 base, V lost 4 bases, and 9 bases had no gene match. CDR3 DNA: TGTGCCAGCAGCTCCCGGACTAGCGGAGAATTCCAAGAGACCCAGTACTTC. Protein sequence: CASSSRTSGEFQETQYF.

This clone was counted a single time. This chain uses TRBV18 with TRBJ2-1; 10 bases agree with TRBD2. The CDR3 spans 16 residues. The germline gives CDR1 KGHSH, CDR2 LQKENI. Trimming took 0 bases from V and 7 from J; bases not matched to a gene: 6. The CDR3 spells CASSPPSGGPKNEQFF. DNA of the CDR3: TGTGCCAGCTCACCACCTAGCGGGGGGCCCAAGAATGAGCAGTTCTTC.

The chain joins TRBV19 to TRBJ1-5; D uncertain. The CDR3 is 13 residues long. Germline V gene lookup returns CDR1 LNHDA and CDR2 SQIVND (reference sequence). V was trimmed by 5 bases and J by 5 bases, leaving 10 bases between them. This CDR3 reads CASSGGNYQPQHF. The CDR3, as DNA: TGTGCCAGTAGTGGAGGGAATTATCAGCCCCAGCATTTT.

Written as DNA, the CDR3 is TGTGCCAGCAGCAACGAAGGGGTAAACTATGGCTACACCTTC. It yields the protein CASSNEGVNYGYTF. The V and J genes are TRBV5-8 and TRBJ1-2; possibly TRBD1 for D (5 bases). Per germline, CDR1 SGHTS and CDR2 YDEGEE. V dropped 4 bases and J dropped 2 bases, with 12 bases sitting between them. This CDR3 has 14 residues.

V is TRBV13 and J is TRBJ2-5; maybe TRBD1 (5 bases). The DNA matches TRBJ2-7 better at its end, which makes the J call doubtful. CDR3 length: 14 amino acids. Germline V gene data show CDR1 as PRHDT and CDR2 as FYEKMQ (reference sequence). The CDR3 DNA follows: TGTGCCAGCAGCTTCAAACAGGTTTCCTACGAGCAGTACTTC. It specifies CASSFKQVSYEQYF.

The V and J genes are TRBV11-2 and TRBJ2-5, with 9 bases aligning to TRBD1. CDR3 length equals 18 residues. Germline loops: CDR1 SGHAT, CDR2 FQNNGV. The ends lost 1 base at V and 4 bases at J; junction bases unmatched: 13. The CDR3 sequence is CASSLAPDRGSVVETQYF. The DNA for the CDR3 is TGTGCCAGCAGCTTAGCACCGGACAGGGGATCGGTAGTAGAGACCCAGTACTTC.

The chain employs TRBV7-4 and TRBJ1-1; the D gene is possibly TRBD1 (5 bases). CDR1 is SGHVT and CDR2 is SQSDAQ in the germline V gene. V was shortened by 1 base and J by 4 bases, with 10 bases between the two germline ends. CDR3 length equals 14 residues. The CDR3 coding sequence is TGTGCCAGCAGCTTAGATACAGGTACCACTGAAGCTTTCTTT. Protein: CASSLDTGTTEAFF.